This T cell receptor (beta chain) was profiled in a study of shared clonotypes between healthy human individuals. Naive CD8 populations comprised CD45RO-negative cells positively selected for CCR7, excluding terminally differentiated effector memory CD45RA+ cells. General observations from the study: The sampled material consisted only of blood, and tissue repertoires are likely to differ.

Of note for this clone: Its antigen is undetermined.

Each PCR replicate from the sorted subsets contained 150 to 250 ng DNA, which is around 30,000 T cell genomes. Profiled with immunoSEQ multiplex PCR; TCRdb holds only in-frame clones, not every one. The sample has around 2.1 million clones; about 92% are singletons. The CDR3 extends over 16 amino acids. Germline CDR1 and CDR2: LNHDA and SQIVND (reference sequence). Trimming took off 3 bases at V and 0 bases at J, with 9 bases between the two ends. Source material: naive CD8+ T cells from PBMCs. The TCR originated in a young man in good health. Some clones in this sample may be carry-over from other donors' samples. The rearrangement uses TRBV19 and TRBJ2-6, with a tentative D call TRBD1 (5 bases). The CDR3 sequence: CASSMTVYSGANVLTF. DNA of the CDR3: TGTGCCAGTAGTATGACAGTCTACTCTGGGGCCAACGTCCTGACTTTC.